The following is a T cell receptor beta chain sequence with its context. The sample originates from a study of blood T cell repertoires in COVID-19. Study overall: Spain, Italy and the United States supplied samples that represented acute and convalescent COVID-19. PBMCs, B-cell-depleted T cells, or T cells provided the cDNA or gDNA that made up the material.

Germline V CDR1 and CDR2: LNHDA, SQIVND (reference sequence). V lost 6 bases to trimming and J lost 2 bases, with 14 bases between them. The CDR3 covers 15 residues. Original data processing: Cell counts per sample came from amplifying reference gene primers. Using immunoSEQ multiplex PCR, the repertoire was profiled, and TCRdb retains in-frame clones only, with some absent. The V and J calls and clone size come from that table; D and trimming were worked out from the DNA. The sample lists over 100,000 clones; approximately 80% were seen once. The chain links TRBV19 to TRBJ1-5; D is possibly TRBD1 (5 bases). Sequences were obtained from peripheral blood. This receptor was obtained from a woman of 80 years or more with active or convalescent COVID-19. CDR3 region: CASSPGRRGNQPQHF. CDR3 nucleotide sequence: TGTGCCAGTAGCCCAGGGCGACGAGGCAATCAGCCCCAGCATTTT.